This TCR beta chain emerged from a study of blood T cells in healthy people across ages. The overall study: For every two T cells, template switching captured about one barcoded beta molecule.

Germline lookup yields CDR1 SGHVS and CDR2 FNYEAQ. V shed 0 bases and J shed 4 bases, with 9 bases lying between them. The CDR3 runs 14 residues. Ranging in age from about 6 to 90, the donors were healthy Caucasian individuals from Russia. For the second PCR, which ran for roughly 7 to 11 cycles, a sample-barcoded 5' primer and a J-beta primer mix were used. TCRdb reanalysed the 5' RACE reads using MiXCR and keeps one entry per CDR3 protein. The data show fewer than 650,000 distinct CDR3 sequences, about 26% seen once. This same sample was also part of a study on T cells of mothers and their children. This second report adds: When the second PCR was run, its M1S primer added sample barcodes and 2-4 random nucleotides. Slightly higher overlap, not significant, was seen in related mother-child pairs than in unrelated pairs.

The chain links TRBV7-6 to TRBJ2-5, with D uncertain. The receptor comes from a boy younger than 10 in good health. Sequencing was done on a sample of blood. The DNA for the CDR3 is TGTGCCAGCAGCTTAGCAGGTCAAACAGAGACCCAGTACTTC. It translates to CASSLAGQTETQYF. The full variable domain, its missing parts supplied by reference TRBV7-6 and TRBJ2-5, is GAGVSQSPRYKVTKRGQDVALRCDPISGHVSLYWYRQALGQGPEFLTYFNYEAQQDKSGLPNDRFSAERPEGSISTLTIQRTEQRDSAMYRCASSLAGQTETQYFGPGTRLLVL.